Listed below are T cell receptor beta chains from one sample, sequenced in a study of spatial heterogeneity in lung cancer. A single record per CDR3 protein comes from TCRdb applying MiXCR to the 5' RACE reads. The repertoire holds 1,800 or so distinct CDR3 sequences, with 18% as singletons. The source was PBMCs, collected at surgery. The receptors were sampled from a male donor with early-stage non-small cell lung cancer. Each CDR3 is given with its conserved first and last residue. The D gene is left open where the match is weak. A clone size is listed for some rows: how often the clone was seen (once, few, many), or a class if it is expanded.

CASSHPIRREREGRETQYF TGCGCCAGCAGTCATCCGATTAGGAGGGAGCGGGAGGGCCGAGAGACCCAGTACTTC medium-sized TRBJ2-5 TRBD2 TRBV23-1
CASSQQIAGLTYEQYF TGTGCCAGCAGTCAGCAAATAGCGGGACTAACCTACGAGCAGTACTTC medium-sized TRBJ2-7 TRBD2 TRBV6-6
CASSLGSVGTDTQYF TGTGCCAGCAGCTTAGGTTCGGTTGGCACAGATACGCAGTATTTT . TRBJ2-3 . TRBV7-3
CSARDYGSSLTGELFF TGCAGTGCTAGAGATTACGGGTCCTCTTTGACCGGGGAGCTGTTTTTT . TRBJ2-2 . TRBV20-1
CSARDGRAPETQYF TGCAGTGCTAGAGACGGGAGGGCCCCGGAGACCCAGTACTTC many TRBJ2-5 TRBD2 TRBV20-1
CASSSTVYNEQFF TGTGCCAGCAGCTCGACAGTATACAATGAGCAGTTCTTC medium-sized TRBJ2-1 . TRBV11-2
CASSLARGTGARTEAFF TGCGCCAGCAGCTTGGCCAGGGGGACAGGTGCAAGGACTGAAGCTTTCTTT once TRBJ1-1 TRBD1 TRBV5-1
CASSLFGSWSNQPQHF TGTGCCAGCAGTTTATTTGGGAGTTGGAGCAATCAGCCCCAGCATTTT few TRBJ1-5 . TRBV28
CSARKGQEPWVSTDTQYF TGCAGTGCTAGAAAGGGACAGGAGCCATGGGTTAGCACAGATACGCAGTATTTT . TRBJ2-3 TRBD1 TRBV20-1
CASSTWTGVYNEQFF TGTGCCAGCAGCACCTGGACAGGGGTATACAATGAGCAGTTCTTC many TRBJ2-1 TRBD1 TRBV5-4
CASSAGLAGGYTDTQYF TGTGCCAGCAGTGCCGGACTAGCGGGGGGATACACAGATACGCAGTATTTT . TRBJ2-3 TRBD2 TRBV12-3/TRBV12-4
CASSRTGGLETQYF TGTGCCAGCAGTCGGACAGGGGGCTTAGAGACCCAGTACTTC medium-sized TRBJ2-5 TRBD1 TRBV6-5
CASSVRQSQETQYF TGTGCCAGCAGTGTAAGACAGTCCCAAGAGACCCAGTACTTC medium-sized TRBJ2-5 . TRBV6-5
CASSRALGGSPLHF TGTGCCAGCAGCCGGGCCCTTGGGGGTTCACCCCTCCACTTT . TRBJ1-6 . TRBV12-3/TRBV12-4
CASTRDRGYQPQHF TGTGCCAGCACCCGGGACAGGGGTTATCAGCCCCAGCATTTT medium-sized TRBJ1-5 TRBD1 TRBV6-2/TRBV6-3